Listed here is a single T cell receptor beta chain. Its specificity is not known. The source of the sample is a study of OX40 agonist ivuxolimab in advanced cancers. Study at large: Three patients, one with hepatocellular carcinoma and two with cutaneous melanoma, responded partially.

Study-level findings and limits: There were also nonresponders showing low normalized T-cell clonal expansion.

Trimming shortened V by 3 bases and J by 4 bases, and 9 bases separated the two germline ends. The CDR3 runs 13 residues. Germline V gene lookup returns CDR1 SGHNT and CDR2 YENEEA. This table comes from immunoSEQ multiplex PCR, and its TCRdb copy is limited to in-frame clones, with some not included. This table holds 60,000 to 75,000 clones, about 85% found once. The chain employs TRBV11-3 and TRBJ2-5; the D gene is possibly TRBD2 (6 bases). This TCR came from an adult with an advanced solid tumor such as melanoma, head and neck, liver or kidney cancer. Sequenced here: CD4+ or CD8+ T cells sorted from blood, sampled in a trial of the OX40 agonist ivuxolimab. This chain's CDR3 is CASSLEGPETQYF. DNA of the CDR3: TGTGCCAGCAGCTTGGAGGGGCCAGAGACCCAGTACTTC.